The clone carrying this TCR beta chain was detected a few times. The antigen remains undetermined. This record belongs to a study of beta chain features in type 1 diabetes. About the research overall: Taken together, all samples contributed 107,917,701 examined sorted cells. Notes on the study in general: Cells that show high TCR expression could be over-represented by cDNA sequencing. Shorter TCRB CDR3s, moderately but significantly so, marked every one of the four CD4+ subsets in Type 1 diabetes patients.

Expressed TCRB transcripts were sequenced because the isolated RNA had all been reverse transcribed beforehand. The read count averaged about 3.57 million across naive, central memory and regulatory T cell samples. The protocol was immunoSEQ multiplex PCR, while the TCRdb copy is restricted to in-frame clones and leaves out a portion. The sample includes 640,000 or so clones, around 15% of them seen just once. The germline V and J ends were trimmed by 4 bases and 3 bases, with 16 bases remaining between them. There are 15 residues in the CDR3. The V gene's germline CDR1 is SGHTA and CDR2 FQGNSA. The rearrangement uses TRBV7-2 and TRBJ2-7, with D perhaps TRBD2 (6 bases). What was sequenced was naive CD4+ T cells from blood. This sequence originates from a man aged 18 to 35 with type 1 diabetes. The CDR3 loop reads CASSSAAGTLYEQYF. Here the CDR3 DNA reads TGTGCCAGCAGCTCGGCGGCCGGGACTCTCTACGAGCAGTACTTC.